This T cell receptor beta chain is drawn from a study of T cells in Graves' hyperthyroidism and ophthalmopathy. Subjects aged 18 to 65 presented with newly diagnosed hyperthyroidism of less than 2 months' duration. This clonotype was observed at least ten times. Its target is not known. General observations from the study: Most thyroid-expanded clonotypes above 0.001 were also found in blood. In the analysis, a 13 V-J model separated ophthalmopathy from stable hyperthyroidism. Ophthalmopathy got predicted by the model a median 6.5 months before its onset.

RNA transcripts served as the template for amplifying TCR beta CDR3 regions. Initially, a first-round RT-PCR of the TCR CDR3 employed the HTBI primer set. From the multiplex PCR reads, TCRdb called clonotypes with MiXCR, one entry per CDR3 protein. This table holds about 480,000 distinct CDR3 sequences, 14% found once. Sequencing was done on a sample of blood. The sequence came from a woman younger than 30 with Graves' hyperthyroidism.

The CDR3 DNA follows: TGTGCTAGTGGATACGGGACAGCCCAAGAGACCCAGTACTTC. Amino acid sequence: CASGYGTAQETQYF. The chain employs TRBV12-5 and TRBJ2-5; 7 bases align to TRBD1. The V gene end was trimmed by 6 bases and the J gene end by 1 base; junction bases not matched to a gene: 5. The CDR3 contains 14 residues. Germline lookup yields CDR1 LGHNT and CDR2 FRNRAP.